These 28 T cell receptor beta chains were all obtained from the same sample, sequenced in a study of regulatory T cells in long-lasting Graves disease. Documented time point: newly diagnosed GD, antithyroid drugs for less than 3 months. Generation of the TCR library employed RNA extracted from PBMCs. Arm-PCR of CDR3 regions and iRepertoire HTBI primers were used to build TCR beta libraries. TCRdb recomputed calls from the multiplex PCR reads with MiXCR, one row per CDR3 protein. The sample comprises under 700,000 distinct CDR3 sequences, approximately 16% of which are singletons, and 25% rests with the top ten. The same specimen was also included in a second study, on T cells in Graves' hyperthyroidism and ophthalmopathy.

This specimen consisted of peripheral blood mononuclear cells (PBMCs), obtained at new diagnosis, from a patient treated with antithyroid drugs. The origin of the receptors is a woman aged 40 to 65 with Graves disease.

Ten or more counts support this clonotype. V and J are TRBV4-2 and TRBJ1-4; 7 bases agree with TRBD1. V gave up 4 bases and J gave up 4 bases; unmatched junction bases: 9. Germline V gene sequence: CDR1 LGHNA, CDR2 YNFKEQ. The CDR3 is 16 amino acids. CDR3 in DNA: TGTGCCAGCAGCCCCAGGGCAGGGGGTGGTAATGAAAAACTGTTTTTT. Its protein is CASSPRAGGGNEKLFF.

V and J are TRBV7-9 and TRBJ1-6; 10 bases match TRBD1. The V gene's germline CDR1 is SEHNR and CDR2 FQNEAQ (reference sequence). The V and J ends lost 8 bases and 0 bases, in that order; junction bases with no gene match: 4. This CDR3 has 16 residues. The CDR3 DNA reads as TGTGCCAGCGGGGGACAGGGGAGCTCCTATAATTCACCCCTCCACTTT. Translation gives CASGGQGSSYNSPLHF.

V usage is TRBV19 and J usage is TRBJ1-1; no clear D. CDR1 and CDR2 from the germline V gene are LNHDA and SQIVND (reference sequence). The V end lost 9 bases, the J end lost 4 bases, and 21 bases lay between the germline ends. The CDR3 sequence is 15 residues long. CDR3 bases: TGTGCCAGCGCCGGCGGCCGGGGAAGGATCACTGAAGCTTTCTTT. Its protein product is CASAGGRGRITEAFF.

This rearrangement joins TRBV20-1 to TRBJ2-2, with 8 bases that match TRBD2. The CDR3 consists of 13 residues. V lost 6 bases to trimming and J lost 6 bases; unmatched junction nucleotides: 6. Germline CDR1 is DFQATT and CDR2 is SNEGSKA (reference sequence). In DNA form, the CDR3 reads TGCAGTGCCTCGGGGGGGCGGTCCGGGGAGCTGTTTTTT. It is translated as CSASGGRSGELFF.

The V call is TRBV7-8, the J call TRBJ2-1, with D perhaps being TRBD1 or TRBD2 (6 bases each). With 1 base removed from V and 3 bases from J, the gap between germline ends came to 13 bases. The germline V gene encodes CDR1 SGHVS and CDR2 FQNEAQ. This CDR3 contains 16 residues. CDR3 sequence reads: CASSLDGGGLYNEQFF. CDR3 DNA sequence: TGTGCCAGCAGCTTAGATGGTGGGGGGCTCTACAATGAGCAGTTCTTC. The full variable domain, rest sourced from reference TRBV7-8 and TRBJ2-1, is GAGVSQSPRYKVAKRGQDVALRCDPISGHVSLFWYQQALGQGPEFLTYFQNEAQLDKSGLPSDRFFAERPEGSVSTLKIQRTQQEDSAVYLCASSLDGGGLYNEQFFGPGTRLTVL.

This clonotype was recorded once. The genes are TRBV5-5 and TRBJ2-1; perhaps D is TRBD1 or TRBD2 (5 bases each). CDR3 length: 16 amino acids. Trimming left V 0 bases short and J 0 bases short, with 10 bases between. Germline-derived CDR1 and CDR2 are SGHKS and YYEKEE (reference sequence). The CDR3 reads CASSLGEGPSYNEQFF. Here the CDR3 DNA reads TGTGCCAGCAGCTTGGGCGAGGGGCCCTCCTACAATGAGCAGTTCTTC.

In its sample, this clonotype was seen many times. One junction end disagrees with the germline gene, perhaps due to a read error. The rearrangement joins TRBV18 to TRBJ2-1; 8 nucleotides match TRBD2. The germline V gene has CDR1 KGHSH and CDR2 LQKENI. This CDR3 spans 17 amino acids. CDR3 loop: CASSPPIGGASHNEQFF. In DNA form, the CDR3 reads TGTGCCAGCTCACCTCCCATCGGGGGGGCCTCCCACAATGAGCAGTTCTTC.

The chain links TRBV9 to TRBJ1-1, with D uncertain. CDR3 length equals 15 residues. CDR1 is SGDLS and CDR2 is YYNGEE in the germline V gene. Trimming took 4 bases from V and 5 from J, leaving 18 bases between them. This CDR3 is CASSFGEVFGTEAFF. As DNA, the CDR3 is TGTGCCAGCAGCTTCGGGGAGGTTTTTGGAACTGAAGCTTTCTTT. The whole variable domain, filled in from reference TRBV9 and TRBJ1-1, reads DSGVTQTPKHLITATGQRVTLRCSPRSGDLSVYWYQQSLDQGLQFLIQYYNGEERAKGNILERFSAQQFPDLHSELNLSSLELGDSALYFCASSFGEVFGTEAFFGQGTRLTVV.

This clonotype turned up a few times. V and J are TRBV27 and TRBJ2-7; the match to TRBD1 covers 10 bases. V shed 4 bases, J shed 7 bases, and the junction held 10 bases outside the gene matches. CDR3 length: 15 amino acids. CDR1 is MNHEY, CDR2 SMNVEV, per germline (reference sequence). CDR3 protein: CASSSAGTGVKEQYF. CDR3 sequence (DNA): TGTGCCAGCAGTTCGGCCGGGACAGGGGTTAAAGAGCAGTACTTC.

This clonotype was picked up a small number of times. The chain links TRBV5-6 to TRBJ1-5; tentative D call: TRBD1 (5 bases). The germline gives CDR1 SGHDT, CDR2 YYEEEE. CDR3 length equals 17 residues. V dropped 3 bases and J dropped 4 bases, with 20 bases sitting between them. The CDR3: CASSSAGVWGGNQPQHF. The CDR3 DNA reads TGTGCCAGCAGCTCCGCGGGAGTCTGGGGGGGGAATCAGCCCCAGCATTTT.

This clonotype was seen a handful of times. The CDR3 DNA follows: TGTGCCAGCCTTGAGGGGGCAGGTCGTTGGGAAAAACTGTTTTTT. Translating it yields CASLEGAGRWEKLFF. The chain joins TRBV5-5 to TRBJ1-4; 7 bases fit TRBD1. V trimming: 7 bases; J trimming: 8 bases; junction bases outside the gene matches: 14. Germline V gene sequence: CDR1 SGHKS, CDR2 YYEKEE (reference sequence). This CDR3 has 15 residues. Variable domain in full (rest from reference TRBV5-5 and TRBJ1-4): DAGVTQSPTHLIKTRGQQVTLRCSPISGHKSVSWYQQVLGQGPQFIFQYYEKEERGRGNFPDRFSARQFPNYSSELNVNALLLGDSALYLCASLEGAGRWEKLFFGSGTQLSVL.

This clonotype was recorded many times. V usage is TRBV2 and J usage is TRBJ2-3; 7 bases fit TRBD1. The CDR3 totals 13 residues. The trim removed 6 bases at V and 2 bases at J, leaving 2 bases unmatched. Looked up from germline, CDR1 is SNHLY and CDR2 is FYNNEI. DNA for the CDR3: TGTGCCAGCAGGGGACAGTACACAGATACGCAGTATTTT. Its protein product is CASRGQYTDTQYF.

This clonotype was observed at least ten times. The J gene is TRBJ1-6, the V gene TRBV12-3 or TRBV12-4; TRBD1 agrees at 8 bases. V dropped 6 bases and J dropped 7; count of bases not matched to a gene: 8. The CDR3 sequence is 15 residues long. This chain's CDR3 is CASSDRGDGNSPLHF. The DNA for the CDR3 is TGTGCCAGCAGCGACAGGGGAGACGGCAATTCACCCCTCCACTTT.

V is TRBV12-3 or TRBV12-4 and J is TRBJ1-2, with 7 bases lining up with TRBD1. The CDR3 has 13 amino acids. Trimming removed 2 bases from V and 8 bases from J; junction bases left unmatched: 5. The CDR3 reads CASSLKGAFGYTF. The CDR3, as DNA: TGTGCCAGCAGTTTAAAGGGGGCTTTCGGCTACACCTTC.

This clonotype has ten or more counts. The CDR3 DNA is TGCAGTGCTAGGGGGGAGGGAGAGTCCTATGGCTACACCTTC. Encoded protein: CSARGEGESYGYTF. This chain uses TRBV20-1 with TRBJ1-2, with D possibly being TRBD1 (5 bases). Trimming took 3 bases from V and 4 from J, leaving 15 bases between them. The CDR3 runs 14 residues. CDR1 is DFQATT and CDR2 is SNEGSKA in the germline V gene (reference sequence).

The rearrangement uses TRBV6-1 and TRBJ1-2, with a possible D match to TRBD1 (5 bases). This CDR3 has 13 residues. The germline V and J ends were trimmed by 6 bases and 9 bases, with 17 bases remaining between them. Germline V gene sequence: CDR1 MNHNS, CDR2 SASEGT. The CDR3 DNA follows: TGTGCCAGCAGCTCCCAGGGTAACCCCCGCTACACCTTC. This encodes CASSSQGNPRYTF.

This clonotype was seen a handful of times. The chain carries TRBV9 and TRBJ2-1; 10 positions agree with TRBD1. Germline V gene sequence: CDR1 SGDLS, CDR2 YYNGEE. The trim removed 2 bases at V and 7 bases at J, leaving 9 bases unmatched. The CDR3 length is 16 residues. CDR3: CASSVPGTGESNEQFF. The CDR3 bases are TGTGCCAGCAGCGTCCCCGGGACAGGGGAATCAAATGAGCAGTTCTTC.

This clonotype was seen repeatedly, ten times or more. The chain links TRBV5-1 to TRBJ1-1, with D uncertain. Germline CDR1 and CDR2: SGHRS and YFSETQ. Trimming took 2 bases from V and 1 from J, leaving 9 bases between them. CDR3 length equals 14 residues. CDR3 sequence (DNA): TGCGCCAGCAGCTTTGCGGGAACGAACACTGAAGCTTTCTTT. Protein: CASSFAGTNTEAFF.

This clonotype was recorded at least ten times. The chain joins TRBV2 to TRBJ2-5; tentative D call: TRBD2 (6 bases). Looked up from germline, CDR1 is SNHLY and CDR2 is FYNNEI. CDR3 length equals 12 residues. V was shortened by 7 bases and J by 5 bases, with 11 bases between the two germline ends. The CDR3 region is CASTAGPETQYF. As DNA, the CDR3 is TGTGCCAGCACGGCGGGGCCTGAGACCCAGTACTTC.

In its sample, this clonotype was seen many times. The rearrangement joins TRBV3-1 to TRBJ1-1; D gene unclear. Germline V gene data show CDR1 as LGHDT and CDR2 as YNNKEL (reference sequence). CDR3 length: 13 amino acids. The germline V and J ends were trimmed by 0 bases and 10 bases, with 12 bases remaining between them. CDR3 sequence: CASSQDERRGAFF. The CDR3 DNA is TGTGCCAGCAGCCAAGATGAAAGGCGAGGAGCTTTCTTT.

This clonotype was counted many times. The genes are TRBV6-9 and TRBJ1-6; D gene uncertain. Germline V gene sequence: CDR1 MNHGY, CDR2 SVAAGI. The CDR3 spans 16 residues. The ends were cut back, 4 bases at V and 6 bases at J, with 16 bases in the middle. The CDR3 DNA reads TGTGCCAGCAGTTCTAACCTGAGGGATTTTAATTCACCCCTCCACTTT. It translates to CASSSNLRDFNSPLHF.

This clonotype has a handful of counts. The rearrangement uses TRBV5-1 and TRBJ2-5; D is perhaps TRBD2 (6 bases). V gave up 1 base and J gave up 5 bases, with 24 bases separating them. The germline CDR1 and CDR2 sequences are SGHRS and YFSETQ. There are 18 residues in the CDR3. In DNA form, the CDR3 reads TGCGCCAGCAGCTTGACACCATCCCTCGCGGGATGGGGGGAGACCCAGTACTTC. It translates to CASSLTPSLAGWGETQYF.

The V gene is TRBV10-1, the J gene TRBJ2-3; 7 bases line up with TRBD1. Germline CDR1 is WNHNN and CDR2 is SYGVQD (reference sequence). The V gene end was trimmed by 3 bases and the J gene end by 0 bases; junction bases not matched to a gene: 3. The CDR3 runs 15 residues. The CDR3 nucleotides are TGCGCCAGCAGTGAATGGACAGGAAGCACAGATACGCAGTATTTT. It translates to CASSEWTGSTDTQYF.

This clonotype was recorded many times. CDR3 loop: CASSPSGQQSTDTQYF. The CDR3 coding sequence is TGTGCCAGCAGCCCCTCGGGGCAGCAAAGCACAGATACGCAGTATTTT. The V and J genes are TRBV7-9 and TRBJ2-3; D may be TRBD1 or TRBD2 (5 bases each). V was shortened by 5 bases and J by 0 bases, with 15 bases between the two germline ends. The CDR3 extends over 16 amino acids. The germline gives CDR1 SEHNR, CDR2 FQNEAQ (reference sequence).

The chain joins TRBV11-3 to TRBJ2-1; D unclear. The V end was cut by 4 bases, the J end by 0 bases, with 13 bases between. The germline CDR1 and CDR2 sequences are SGHNT and YENEEA. The CDR3 loop spans 16 amino acids. The CDR3 spells CASSSLWSVSYNEQFF. CDR3 in DNA: TGTGCCAGCAGCTCGCTATGGAGTGTCTCCTACAATGAGCAGTTCTTC.

Points on this clonotype: It is likely a read error, because the conserved phenylalanine at the end of the CDR3 is missing. This chain uses TRBV6-1 with TRBJ1-2, with 9 positions matching TRBD1. Per germline, CDR1 MNHNS and CDR2 SASEGT. CDR3 length equals 15 residues. J lost 5 bases, V lost 4 bases, and 8 bases had no gene match. CDR3 sequence (DNA): TGTGCCAGCAGTGCTACGGACAGGGGCGGGTATGGCTACACCTCC. Translation: CASSATDRGGYGYTS.

In this sample, this clonotype turned up many times. V and J are TRBV12-3 or TRBV12-4 and TRBJ2-3; 12 bases line up with TRBD2. This CDR3 has 17 amino acids. With V trimmed by 5 bases and J by 2 bases, 8 bases remained unmatched. The CDR3 sequence: CASSPLAGGLLTDTQYF. The DNA of the CDR3 is TGTGCCAGCAGTCCCCTAGCGGGGGGGCTTCTCACAGATACGCAGTATTTT.

The J gene is TRBJ1-5, the V gene TRBV12-3 or TRBV12-4; 8 positions match TRBD1. The V and J ends lost 4 bases and 3 bases, in that order; junction bases with no gene match: 2. This CDR3 has 14 residues. In DNA form, the CDR3 reads TGTGCCAGCAGTTCGGGACAGGCCAATCAGCCCCAGCATTTT. Translating it yields CASSSGQANQPQHF.